This TCR beta chain was profiled in a study of T cell repertoires in cytomegalovirus infection. The CDR3 is 15 amino acids. The V gene lost 4 bases and the J gene lost 5 bases, with 17 bases spanning the gap. Germline loops: CDR1 MNHEY, CDR2 SVGAGI. This clonotype was picked up a small number of times. Its antigen is still unknown. Study outcomes and limitations: Clonotypes of TCR beta that were HLA-C-restricted and CMV-specific dominated the ex vivo response.

TCRdb re-analysed the reads in MiXCR, keeping a single row per CDR3 protein. The sample yields 270,000 or so distinct CDR3 sequences, 17% seen once. V is TRBV6-5 and J is TRBJ2-5; D call uncertain. The source material was CD8+ T cells from PBMCs. The TCR sequence derives from a human donor in good health (CMV status not recorded). Some clones in this sample may be carry-over from other donors' samples. Here the CDR3 DNA reads TGTGCCAGCAGTTCCCACAGAAACATGGGGGAGACCCAGTACTTC. Residues: CASSSHRNMGETQYF.